This T cell receptor (beta chain) was sequenced in a study of T cell changes during pregnancy in multiple sclerosis. Clones were read by immunoSEQ multiplex PCR, and TCRdb kept only the in-frame ones, dropping some. This table holds 90,000 to 100,000 clones, almost 95% found once. The CDR3 length is 14 residues. Trimming took off 2 bases at V and 3 bases at J, with 8 bases between the two ends. Per the germline V gene, CDR1 is MNHEY and CDR2 is SMNVEV (reference sequence). The J gene is TRBJ1-5, the V gene TRBV27; D perhaps matches TRBD1 (5 bases). Sequences were derived from peripheral blood, sampled in the third trimester of pregnancy. The clonotype originates from a female donor with multiple sclerosis, enrolled in a pregnancy study. DNA of the CDR3: TGTGCCAGCAGTTTAGGGGCAACCAATCAGCCCCAGCATTTT. Translation gives CASSLGATNQPQHF.